This T cell receptor (beta chain) was retrieved from a study of cytomegalovirus exposure and HLA in healthy donors. Study information: An earlier analysis found roughly 110 million unique TCR beta sequences from approximately 190 million T cells.

Notes on this clone: Its matching antigen is unknown.

General study results and limits: Overall, roughly 170 TCR beta chains were annotated as cytomegalovirus-associated. Prior analysis indicated that the majority of TCR beta V segments exhibited productivity approximately 87% or approximately 30% of the time.

The V end was cut by 3 bases, the J end by 0 bases, with 18 bases between. Germline V gene data show CDR1 as SGHTA and CDR2 as FQGNSA. CDR3 length: 18 amino acids. Use of 60 Vbeta and 13 Jbeta primers characterized the PCR. The data were produced by immunoSEQ multiplex PCR, yet TCRdb's version contains in-frame clones alone and is incomplete. The sample contains 24,000 or so clones, roughly 73% of which appear only once. Sequencing input: PBMCs. The chain combines TRBV7-2 with TRBJ1-3; D gene uncertain. This sequence was found in a male donor in good health and CMV-seronegative. The CDR3 DNA follows: TGTGCCAGCAGCTTTGACCCAATGGGCTACCCCTCTGGAAACACCATATATTTT. This sequence encodes CASSFDPMGYPSGNTIYF.